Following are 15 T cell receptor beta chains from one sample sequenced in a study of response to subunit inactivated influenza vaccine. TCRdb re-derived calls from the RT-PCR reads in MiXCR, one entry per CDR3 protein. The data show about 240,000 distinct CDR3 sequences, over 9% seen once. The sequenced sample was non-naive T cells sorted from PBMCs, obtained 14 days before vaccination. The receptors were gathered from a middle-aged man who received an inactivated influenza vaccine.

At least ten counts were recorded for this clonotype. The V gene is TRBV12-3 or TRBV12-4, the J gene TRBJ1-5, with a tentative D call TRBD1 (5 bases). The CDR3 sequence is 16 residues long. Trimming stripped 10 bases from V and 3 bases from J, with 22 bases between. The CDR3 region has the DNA TGTGCCACCGGAGGGGAGTCAGGCGTTAACAATCAGCCCCAGCATTTT. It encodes CATGGESGVNNQPQHF.

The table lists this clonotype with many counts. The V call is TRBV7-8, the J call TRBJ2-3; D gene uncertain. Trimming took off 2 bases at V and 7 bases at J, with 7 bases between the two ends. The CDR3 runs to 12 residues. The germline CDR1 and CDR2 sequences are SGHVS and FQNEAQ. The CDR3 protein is CASSLKSYTQYF. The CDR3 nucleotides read TGTGCCAGCAGCTTAAAATCGTATACGCAGTATTTT.

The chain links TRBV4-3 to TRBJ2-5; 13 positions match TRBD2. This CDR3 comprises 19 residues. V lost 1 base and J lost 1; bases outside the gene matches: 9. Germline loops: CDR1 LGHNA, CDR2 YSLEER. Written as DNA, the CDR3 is TGCGCCAGCAGCCAAGGACTAGCGGGAGGCACCAGACTCCAAGAGACCCAGTACTTC. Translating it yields CASSQGLAGGTRLQETQYF.

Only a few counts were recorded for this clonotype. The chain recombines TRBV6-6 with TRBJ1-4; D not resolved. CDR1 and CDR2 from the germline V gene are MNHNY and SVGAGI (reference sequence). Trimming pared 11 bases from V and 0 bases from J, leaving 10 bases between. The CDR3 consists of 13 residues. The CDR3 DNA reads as TGTGCCGCAGCACCCGCAACTAATGAAAAACTGTTTTTT. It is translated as CAAAPATNEKLFF.

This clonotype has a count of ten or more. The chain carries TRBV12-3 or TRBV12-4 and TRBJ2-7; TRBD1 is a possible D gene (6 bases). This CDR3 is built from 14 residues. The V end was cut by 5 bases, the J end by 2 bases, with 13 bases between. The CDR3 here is CASSRDIPAYEQYF. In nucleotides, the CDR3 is TGTGCCAGCAGTCGGGACATTCCCGCCTACGAGCAGTACTTC.

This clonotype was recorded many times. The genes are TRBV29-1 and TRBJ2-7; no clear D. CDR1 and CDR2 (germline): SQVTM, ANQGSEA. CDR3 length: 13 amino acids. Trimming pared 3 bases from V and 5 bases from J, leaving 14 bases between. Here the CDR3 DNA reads TGCAGCGTTGATCTAGGGTTTACCCACGAGCAGTACTTC. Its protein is CSVDLGFTHEQYF.

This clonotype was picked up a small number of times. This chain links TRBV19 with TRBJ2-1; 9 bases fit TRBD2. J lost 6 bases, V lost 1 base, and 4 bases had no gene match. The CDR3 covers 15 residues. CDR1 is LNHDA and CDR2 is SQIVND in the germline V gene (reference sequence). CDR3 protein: CASSIGLAGTNEQFF. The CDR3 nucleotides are TGTGCCAGTAGTATAGGGCTAGCGGGGACCAATGAGCAGTTCTTC.

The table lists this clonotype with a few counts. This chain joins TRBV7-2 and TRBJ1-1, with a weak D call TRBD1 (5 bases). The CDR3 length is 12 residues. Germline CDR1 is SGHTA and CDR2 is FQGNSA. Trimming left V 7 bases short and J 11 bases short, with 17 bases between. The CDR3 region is CASTLDTGGAFF. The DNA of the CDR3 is TGTGCCAGCACTTTAGATACAGGTGGGGCTTTCTTT.

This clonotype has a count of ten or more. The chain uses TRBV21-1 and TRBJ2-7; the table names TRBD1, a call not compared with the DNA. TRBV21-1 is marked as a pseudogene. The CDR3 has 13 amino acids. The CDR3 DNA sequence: TGTGCCAGCACCTGGGGGGGGTCCTACGAGCAGTACTTC. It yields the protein CASTWGGSYEQYF.

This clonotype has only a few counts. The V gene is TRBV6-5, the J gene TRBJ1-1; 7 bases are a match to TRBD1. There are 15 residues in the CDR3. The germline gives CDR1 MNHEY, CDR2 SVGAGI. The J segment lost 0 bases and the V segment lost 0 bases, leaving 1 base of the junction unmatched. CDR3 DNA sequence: TGTGCCAGCAGTTACTCGGGACAGCTGAACACTGAAGCTTTCTTT. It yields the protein CASSYSGQLNTEAFF.

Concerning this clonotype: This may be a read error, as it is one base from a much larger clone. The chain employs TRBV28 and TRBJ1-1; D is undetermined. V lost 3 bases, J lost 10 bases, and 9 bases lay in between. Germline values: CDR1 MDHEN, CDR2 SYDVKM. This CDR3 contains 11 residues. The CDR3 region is CASSFLTRAFF. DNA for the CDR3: TGTGCCAGCAGTTTCTTAACTAGAGCTTTCTTT.

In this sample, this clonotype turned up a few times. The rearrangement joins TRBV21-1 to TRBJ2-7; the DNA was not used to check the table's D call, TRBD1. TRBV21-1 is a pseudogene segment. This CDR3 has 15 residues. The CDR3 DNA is TGTGCCAGCAGGAAAGAGCGGACAGGGGGCTACGAGCAGTACTTC. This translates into CASRKERTGGYEQYF.

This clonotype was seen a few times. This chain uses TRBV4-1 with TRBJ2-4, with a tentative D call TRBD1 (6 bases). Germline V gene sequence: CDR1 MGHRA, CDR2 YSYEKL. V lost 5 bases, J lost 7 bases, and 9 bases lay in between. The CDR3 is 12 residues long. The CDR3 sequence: CASSYTGNIQYF. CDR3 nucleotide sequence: TGCGCCAGCAGCTACACAGGGAACATTCAGTACTTC.

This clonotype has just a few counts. The CDR3 sequence: CASTGPDRKLFF. The CDR3 nucleotides read TGCGCCAGCACCGGCCCAGACCGAAAACTGTTTTTT. The gene calls are TRBV5-1 and TRBJ1-4; D not certain. Trimming left V 6 bases short and J 10 bases short, with 13 bases between. This CDR3 region has 12 residues. Germline V CDR1 and CDR2: SGHRS, YFSETQ.

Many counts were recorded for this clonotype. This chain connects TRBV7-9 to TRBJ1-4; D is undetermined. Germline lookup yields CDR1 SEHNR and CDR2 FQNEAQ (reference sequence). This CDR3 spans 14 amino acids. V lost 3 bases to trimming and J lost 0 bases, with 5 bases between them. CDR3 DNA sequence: TGTGCCAGCAGCTTGATTGCAACTAATGAAAAACTGTTTTTT. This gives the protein CASSLIATNEKLFF.